This entry lists 10 T cell receptor beta chains sequenced from one sample in a study of blood T cells in healthy people across ages. A second 7 to 11 cycle PCR used barcoded and J-beta primers. MiXCR, run by TCRdb on the 5' RACE reads, gives a single entry per CDR3 protein. Here the sample spans about 670,000 distinct CDR3 sequences, approximately 52% being singletons. The sequenced material came from blood. The receptors were gathered from a woman aged 80 or over in good health.

About this clonotype: A read error may be the cause here, since a much bigger clone is one base away. The chain combines TRBV20-1 with TRBJ2-3; 7 bases are shared with TRBD2. The CDR3 runs to 13 residues. CDR1 and CDR2 from the germline V gene are DFQATT and SNEGSKA (reference sequence). CDR3 nucleotides: TGCAGTGCTAGCGAACGGGGGAGGGATACGCGGTATTTT. Its protein is CSASERGRDTRYF.

Turning to this clonotype: A much larger clone differs from this one at a single base, so this may be a read error. This chain links TRBV7-9 with TRBJ1-2; 8 bases map to TRBD1. Germline V CDR1 and CDR2: SEHNR, FQNEAQ (reference sequence). CDR3 length: 14 amino acids. CDR3 in DNA: TGTGCCGGCAGCCAGGACAGGGTGGGCTATGGCTACACCTTC. The encoded protein is CAGSQDRVGYGYTF.

V gene TRBV6-6 combines with J gene TRBJ2-7, with 9 bases fitting TRBD2. CDR3 size: 16 residues. V lost 8 bases, J lost 1 base, and 12 bases stayed unmatched. Germline V gives CDR1 MNHNY, CDR2 SVGAGI (reference sequence). The CDR3: CASWDRTSVESYEQYF. CDR3 nucleotide sequence: TGTGCCAGCTGGGATAGGACTAGCGTGGAGTCCTACGAGCAGTACTTC.

Comments on this clonotype: An end of the junction differs from the germline gene, which may be a read error. This rearrangement joins TRBV28 to TRBJ2-4; D gene unclear. There are 14 residues in the CDR3. Germline V gives CDR1 MDHEN, CDR2 SYDVKM. The CDR3 region is CASKGASTKNIRYF. The CDR3 DNA reads TGTGCCAGCAAGGGCGCCTCGACCAAAAACATTCGGTACTTC.

This clonotype was seen repeatedly, ten times or more. The rearrangement links TRBV28 to TRBJ2-7; D is undetermined. The CDR3 covers 11 residues. From germline, CDR1 is MDHEN and CDR2 SYDVKM. The V end was cut by 5 bases, the J end by 3 bases, with 5 bases between. CDR3 loop: CASSRFYEQYF. CDR3 sequence (DNA): TGTGCCAGCAGTCGATTCTACGAGCAGTACTTC.

The chain is built from TRBV5-1 and TRBJ2-5; D is uncertain. Germline V gives CDR1 SGHRS, CDR2 YFSETQ. V was cut by 0 bases and J by 3 bases, with 12 bases left in between. This CDR3 has 15 residues. Here the CDR3 DNA reads TGCGCCAGCAGCTTGGTTGCGGATCCGGAAGAGACCCAGTACTTC. As protein: CASSLVADPEETQYF.

To note about this clonotype: A read error may account for a junction end that differs from germline. The rearrangement joins TRBV7-9 to TRBJ2-5, with D perhaps TRBD1 (6 bases). The J call could be wrong; TRBJ2-7 is a better fit for the DNA end. Germline-derived CDR1 and CDR2 are SEHNR and FQNEAQ (reference sequence). The CDR3 totals 13 residues. CDR3 in DNA: TGTGTCAGCAGCAAACAGGGAACTTACGAGCAGTACTTC. It specifies CVSSKQGTYEQYF.

Note on this clonotype: This clone may be a read error of a much larger clone one base away. The chain has TRBV30 and TRBJ1-2; D is undetermined. Germline CDR1 GTSNPN, CDR2 SVGIG (reference sequence). The CDR3 covers 11 residues. The CDR3, as DNA: TGTGCCTGGAGTTCTCTTTATGGCTACGCCTTC. Its protein product is CAWSSLYGYAF.

In this sample, this clonotype turned up a few times. V and J are TRBV13 and TRBJ2-4; D call uncertain. The DNA matches TRBJ2-7 better at its end, which makes the J call doubtful. The germline V gene has CDR1 PRHDT and CDR2 FYEKMQ (reference sequence). The CDR3 runs 13 residues. CDR3 loop: CASSLDMGYEQYF. Written as DNA, the CDR3 is TGTGCCAGCAGCTTAGATATGGGGTACGAGCAGTACTTC.

This clonotype has at least ten counts. The J gene is TRBJ2-7, the V gene TRBV12-3 or TRBV12-4; D gene ambiguous. V lost 5 bases and J lost 6, with 14 bases in between. CDR3 size: 13 residues. The CDR3 spells CASSVDPTGEQYF. Written as DNA, the CDR3 is TGTGCCAGCAGTGTAGATCCTACCGGCGAGCAGTACTTC.